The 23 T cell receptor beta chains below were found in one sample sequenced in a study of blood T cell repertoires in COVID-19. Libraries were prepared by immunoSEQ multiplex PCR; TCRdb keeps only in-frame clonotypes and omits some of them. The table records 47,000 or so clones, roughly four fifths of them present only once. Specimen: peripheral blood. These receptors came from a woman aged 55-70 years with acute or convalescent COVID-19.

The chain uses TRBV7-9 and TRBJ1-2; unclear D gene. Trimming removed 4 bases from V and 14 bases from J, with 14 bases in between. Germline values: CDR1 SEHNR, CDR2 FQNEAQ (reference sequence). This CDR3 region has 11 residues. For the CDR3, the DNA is TGTGCCAGCAGCTCGTCCTATGACGGGACCTTC. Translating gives CASSSSYDGTF.

CDR3 in DNA: TGCGCCAGCAGCTTGGCTAGGACAGGGTCCGGGGAGCTGTTTTTT. Residues: CASSLARTGSGELFF. This chain links TRBV5-1 with TRBJ2-2, with 8 bases that match TRBD1. The CDR3 sequence is 15 residues long. The V segment lost 0 bases and the J segment 6 bases; nucleotides outside the gene matches: 4. Germline V CDR1 and CDR2: SGHRS, YFSETQ.

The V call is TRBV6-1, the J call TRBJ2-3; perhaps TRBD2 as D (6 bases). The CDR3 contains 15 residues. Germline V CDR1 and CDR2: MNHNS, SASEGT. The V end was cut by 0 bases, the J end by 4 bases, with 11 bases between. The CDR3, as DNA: TGTGCCAGCAGTGAAGCGGAGGGCCGGGCAGATACGCAGTATTTT. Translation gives CASSEAEGRADTQYF.

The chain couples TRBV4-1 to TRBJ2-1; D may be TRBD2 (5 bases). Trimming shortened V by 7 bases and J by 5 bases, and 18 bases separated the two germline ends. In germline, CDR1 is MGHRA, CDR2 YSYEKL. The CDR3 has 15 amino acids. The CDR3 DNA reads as TGCGCCAGCAACGGTCGCAGCGGAATGGACAATGAGCAGTTCTTC. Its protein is CASNGRSGMDNEQFF.

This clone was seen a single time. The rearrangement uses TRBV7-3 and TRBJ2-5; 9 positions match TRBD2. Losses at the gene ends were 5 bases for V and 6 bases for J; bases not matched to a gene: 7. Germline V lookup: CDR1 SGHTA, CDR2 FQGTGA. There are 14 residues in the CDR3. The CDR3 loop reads CASSPGTSPKTQYF. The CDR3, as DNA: TGTGCCAGCAGCCCCGGGACTAGCCCCAAGACCCAGTACTTC. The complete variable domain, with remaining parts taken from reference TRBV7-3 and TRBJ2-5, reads GAGVSQTPSNKVTEKGKYVELRCDPISGHTALYWYRQSLGQGPEFLIYFQGTGAADDSGLPNDRFFAVRPEGSVSTLKIQRTERGDSAVYLCASSPGTSPKTQYFGPGTRLLVL.

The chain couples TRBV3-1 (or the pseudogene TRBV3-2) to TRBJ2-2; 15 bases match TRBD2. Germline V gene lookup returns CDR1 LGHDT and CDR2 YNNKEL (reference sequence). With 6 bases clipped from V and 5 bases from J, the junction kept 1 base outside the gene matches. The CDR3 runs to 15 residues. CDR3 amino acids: CASSGLAGGTGELFF. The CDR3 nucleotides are TGTGCCAGCAGTGGACTAGCGGGAGGGACCGGGGAGCTGTTTTTT.

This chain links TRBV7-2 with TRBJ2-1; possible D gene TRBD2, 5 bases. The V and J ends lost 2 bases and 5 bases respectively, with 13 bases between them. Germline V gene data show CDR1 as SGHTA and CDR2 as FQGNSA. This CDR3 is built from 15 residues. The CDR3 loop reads CASSLRRADNNEQFF. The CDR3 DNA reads TGTGCCAGCAGCTTACGGCGGGCGGATAACAATGAGCAGTTCTTC.

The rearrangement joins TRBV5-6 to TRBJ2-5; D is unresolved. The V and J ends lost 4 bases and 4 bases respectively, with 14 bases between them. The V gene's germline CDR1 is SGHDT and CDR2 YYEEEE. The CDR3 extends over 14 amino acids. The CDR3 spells CASSTSLVSETQYF. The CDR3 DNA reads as TGTGCCAGCAGCACCTCTCTAGTTTCAGAGACCCAGTACTTC. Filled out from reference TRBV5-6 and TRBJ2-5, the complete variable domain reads DAGVTQSPTHLIKTRGQQVTLRCSPKSGHDTVSWYQQALGQGPQFIFQYYEEEERQRGNFPDRFSGHQFPNYSSELNVNALLLGDSALYLCASSTSLVSETQYFGPGTRLLVL.

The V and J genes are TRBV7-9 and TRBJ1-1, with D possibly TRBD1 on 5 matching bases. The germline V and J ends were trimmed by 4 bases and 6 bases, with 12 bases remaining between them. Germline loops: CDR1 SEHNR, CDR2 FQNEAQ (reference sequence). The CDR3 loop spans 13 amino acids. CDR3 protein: CASSSLGGAEAFF. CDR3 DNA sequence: TGTGCCAGCAGCTCCTTGGGGGGGGCTGAAGCTTTCTTT.

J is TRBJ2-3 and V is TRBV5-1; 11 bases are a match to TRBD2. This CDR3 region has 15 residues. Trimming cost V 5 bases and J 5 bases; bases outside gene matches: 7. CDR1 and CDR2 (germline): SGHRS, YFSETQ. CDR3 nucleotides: TGCGCCAGCAGTTCTCAGACTAGCGGGATAGATACGCAGTATTTT. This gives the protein CASSSQTSGIDTQYF.

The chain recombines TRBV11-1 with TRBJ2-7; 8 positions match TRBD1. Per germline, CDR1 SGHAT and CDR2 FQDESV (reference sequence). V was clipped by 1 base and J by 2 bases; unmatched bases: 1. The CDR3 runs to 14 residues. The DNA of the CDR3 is TGTGCCAGCAGCTTAGAGGGACAGGCCTACGAGCAGTACTTC. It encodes CASSLEGQAYEQYF. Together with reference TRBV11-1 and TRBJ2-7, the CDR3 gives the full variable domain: EAEVAQSPRYKITEKSQAVAFWCDPISGHATLYWYRQILGQGPELLVQFQDESVVDDSQLPKDRFSAERLKGVDSTLKIQPAELGDSAMYLCASSLEGQAYEQYFGPGTRLTVT.

The CDR3 reads CASSPRDREADTQYF. CDR3 sequence (DNA): TGTGCCAGCAGCCCCCGGGACAGGGAGGCAGATACGCAGTATTTT. The rearrangement uses TRBV13 and TRBJ2-3; 9 nucleotides agree with TRBD1. The length of the CDR3 is 15 residues. V gave up 5 bases and J gave up 4 bases; unmatched junction bases: 7. The germline CDR1 and CDR2 sequences are PRHDT and FYEKMQ (reference sequence).

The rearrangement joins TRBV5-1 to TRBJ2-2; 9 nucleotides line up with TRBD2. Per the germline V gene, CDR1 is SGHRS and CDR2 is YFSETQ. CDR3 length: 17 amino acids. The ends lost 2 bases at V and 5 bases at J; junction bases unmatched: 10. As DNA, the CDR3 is TGCGCCAGCAGCTTTACACTAGCGGGCCTAGGTACCGGGGAGCTGTTTTTT. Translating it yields CASSFTLAGLGTGELFF.

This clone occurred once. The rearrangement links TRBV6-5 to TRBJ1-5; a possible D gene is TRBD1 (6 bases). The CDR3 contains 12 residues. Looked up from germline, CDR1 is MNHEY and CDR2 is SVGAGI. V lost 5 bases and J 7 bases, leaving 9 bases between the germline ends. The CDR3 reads CASSTGYQPQHF. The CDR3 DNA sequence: TGTGCCAGCAGTACAGGGTACCAGCCCCAGCATTTT.

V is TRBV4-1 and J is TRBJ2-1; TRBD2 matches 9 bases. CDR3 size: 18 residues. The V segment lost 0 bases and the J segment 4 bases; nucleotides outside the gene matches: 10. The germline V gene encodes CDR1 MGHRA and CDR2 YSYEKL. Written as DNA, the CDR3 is TGCGCCAGCAGCCAAGAAAATTTCGGGCTAGCGGGGTACAATGAGCAGTTCTTC. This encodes CASSQENFGLAGYNEQFF.

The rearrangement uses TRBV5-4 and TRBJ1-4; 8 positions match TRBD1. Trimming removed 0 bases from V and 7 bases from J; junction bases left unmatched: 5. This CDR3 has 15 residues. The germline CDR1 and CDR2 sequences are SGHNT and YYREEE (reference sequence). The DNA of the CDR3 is TGTGCCAGCAGCTTGGATCCAGGGGGCGTTGAAAAACTGTTTTTT. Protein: CASSLDPGGVEKLFF.

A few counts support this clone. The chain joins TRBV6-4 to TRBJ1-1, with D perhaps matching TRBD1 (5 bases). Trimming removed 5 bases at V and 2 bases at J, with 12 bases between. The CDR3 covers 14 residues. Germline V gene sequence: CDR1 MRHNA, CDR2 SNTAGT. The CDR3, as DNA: TGTGCCAGCAGTAGGTGGGGGGGAAACACTGAAGCTTTCTTT. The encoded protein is CASSRWGGNTEAFF.

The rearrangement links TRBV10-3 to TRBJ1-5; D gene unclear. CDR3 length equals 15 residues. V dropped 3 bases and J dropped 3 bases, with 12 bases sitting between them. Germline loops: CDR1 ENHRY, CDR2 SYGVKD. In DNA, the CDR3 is TGTGCCATCAGTGAAACGAGCGATCACAATCAGCCCCAGCATTTT. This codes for CAISETSDHNQPQHF.

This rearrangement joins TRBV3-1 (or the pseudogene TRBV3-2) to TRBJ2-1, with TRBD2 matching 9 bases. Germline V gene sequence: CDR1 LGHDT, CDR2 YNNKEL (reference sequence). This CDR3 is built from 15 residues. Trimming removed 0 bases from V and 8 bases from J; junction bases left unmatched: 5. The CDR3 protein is CASSQESGRIYEQFF. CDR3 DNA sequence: TGTGCCAGCAGCCAAGAGAGCGGGAGGATCTATGAGCAGTTCTTC.

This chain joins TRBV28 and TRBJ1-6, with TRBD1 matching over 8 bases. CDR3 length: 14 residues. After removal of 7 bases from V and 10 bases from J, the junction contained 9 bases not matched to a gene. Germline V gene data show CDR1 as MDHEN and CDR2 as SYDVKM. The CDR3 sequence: CASTTGQGRSPLHF. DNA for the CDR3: TGTGCCAGCACGACTGGACAGGGACGCTCACCCCTCCACTTT.

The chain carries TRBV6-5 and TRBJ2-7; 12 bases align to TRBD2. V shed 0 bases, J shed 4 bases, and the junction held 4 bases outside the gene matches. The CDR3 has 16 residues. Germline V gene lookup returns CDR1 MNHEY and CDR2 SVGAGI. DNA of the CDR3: TGTGCCAGCAGTTACTCGACTAGCGGGGGACCTTACGAGCAGTACTTC. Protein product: CASSYSTSGGPYEQYF.

The CDR3 coding sequence is TGTGCCAGCAGCTTTCGGACAGGATTCCAAGAGACCCAGTACTTC. It translates to CASSFRTGFQETQYF. The genes are TRBV5-6 and TRBJ2-5; 7 nucleotides match TRBD1. With V trimmed by 2 bases and J by 1 base, 5 bases remained unmatched. The V gene's germline CDR1 is SGHDT and CDR2 YYEEEE. The CDR3 is made up of 15 amino acids. Drawing the rest from reference TRBV5-6 and TRBJ2-5, the complete variable domain is DAGVTQSPTHLIKTRGQQVTLRCSPKSGHDTVSWYQQALGQGPQFIFQYYEEEERQRGNFPDRFSGHQFPNYSSELNVNALLLGDSALYLCASSFRTGFQETQYFGPGTRLLVL.

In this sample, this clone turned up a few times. In nucleotides, the CDR3 is TGCGCCAGCAGCCAAGAGCAGGTGGTCGGCTATGGCTACACCTTC. Translation gives CASSQEQVVGYGYTF. The chain couples TRBV4-1 to TRBJ1-2; D is undetermined. Trimming shortened V by 0 bases and J by 4 bases, and 12 bases separated the two germline ends. This CDR3 spans 15 amino acids. Germline V gene sequence: CDR1 MGHRA, CDR2 YSYEKL.